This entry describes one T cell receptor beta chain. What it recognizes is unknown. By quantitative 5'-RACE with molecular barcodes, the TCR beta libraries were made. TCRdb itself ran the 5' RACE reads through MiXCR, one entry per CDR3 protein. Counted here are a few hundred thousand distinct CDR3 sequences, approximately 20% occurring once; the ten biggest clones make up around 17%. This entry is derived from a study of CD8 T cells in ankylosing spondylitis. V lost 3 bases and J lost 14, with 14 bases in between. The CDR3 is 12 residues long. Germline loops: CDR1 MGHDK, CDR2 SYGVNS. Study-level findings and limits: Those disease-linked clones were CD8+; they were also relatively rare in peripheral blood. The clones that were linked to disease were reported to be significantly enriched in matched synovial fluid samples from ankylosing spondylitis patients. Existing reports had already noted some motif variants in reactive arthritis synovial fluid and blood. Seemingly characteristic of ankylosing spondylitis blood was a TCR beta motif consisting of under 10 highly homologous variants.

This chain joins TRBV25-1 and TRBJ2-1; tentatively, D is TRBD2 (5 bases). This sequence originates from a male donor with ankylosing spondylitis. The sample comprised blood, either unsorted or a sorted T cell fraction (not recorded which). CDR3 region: CASSELTNPKFF. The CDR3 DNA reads TGTGCCAGCAGTGAGCTGACTAACCCCAAGTTCTTC.